Below are 13 T cell receptor beta chains sequenced from a single sample in a study of blood T cell repertoires in COVID-19. Clones were read by immunoSEQ multiplex PCR, and TCRdb kept only the in-frame ones, dropping some. This table holds around 210,000 clones, 84% found once. The material sequenced was peripheral blood. These receptor sequences come from a woman older than 75 with COVID-19, enrolled during active disease.

The chain joins TRBV18 to TRBJ2-1; 11 bases fit TRBD2. Germline V CDR1 and CDR2: KGHSH, LQKENI. The CDR3 runs 15 residues. The V gene end was trimmed by 6 bases and the J gene end by 8 bases; junction bases not matched to a gene: 9. CDR3 sequence reads: CASSPSSGGADEQFF. CDR3 in DNA: TGTGCCAGCTCCCCTAGTAGCGGGGGGGCAGATGAGCAGTTCTTC. The whole variable domain, remainder taken from reference TRBV18 and TRBJ2-1, is NAGVMQNPRHLVRRRGQEARLRCSPMKGHSHVYWYRQLPEEGLKFMVYLQKENIIDESGMPKERFSAEFPKEGPSILRIQQVVRGDSAAYFCASSPSSGGADEQFFGPGTRLTVL.

The chain links TRBV11-2 to TRBJ2-2; 8 bases are a match to TRBD1. The CDR3 spans 16 residues. Trimming removed 4 bases from V and 1 base from J; junction bases left unmatched: 5. Germline assignment: CDR1 SGHAT and CDR2 FQNNGV. The DNA for the CDR3 is TGTGCCAGCAGCTCATGGACAGGGTTGAACACCGGGGAGCTGTTTTTT. The encoded protein is CASSSWTGLNTGELFF.

The chain has TRBV18 and TRBJ1-2; D unresolved. The V gene's germline CDR1 is KGHSH and CDR2 LQKENI. The length of the CDR3 is 14 residues. The V gene lost 2 bases and the J gene lost 2 bases, with 9 bases spanning the gap. The CDR3 protein is CASSPAGSNYGYTF. CDR3 DNA sequence: TGTGCCAGCTCACCAGCAGGATCGAACTATGGCTACACCTTC.

On this clone itself: One end of the junction fails to match germline, which may point to a read error. The V and J genes are TRBV5-4 and TRBJ1-2; the match to TRBD1 covers 10 bases. This CDR3 has 14 amino acids. Germline V CDR1 and CDR2: SGHNT, YYREEE (reference sequence). CDR3: CASSSAGTGAIGGF. CDR3 bases: TGTGCCAGCAGCTCGGCCGGGACAGGGGCGATTGGCGGGTTC. Full variable domain (missing parts from reference TRBV5-4 and TRBJ1-2): ETGVTQSPTHLIKTRGQQVTLRCSSQSGHNTVSWYQQALGQGPQFIFQYYREEENGRGNFPPRFSGLQFPNYSSELNVNALELDDSALYLCASSSAGTGAIGGFGSGTRLTVV.

The genes are TRBV18 and TRBJ2-7; D perhaps matches TRBD2 (6 bases). Germline lookup yields CDR1 KGHSH and CDR2 LQKENI. This CDR3 is 15 amino acids long. V was cut by 2 bases and J by 4 bases, with 15 bases left in between. CDR3 sequence: CASSPERVGTYEQYF. CDR3 nucleotide sequence: TGTGCCAGCTCACCAGAGAGGGTTGGGACTTACGAGCAGTACTTC.

This rearrangement joins TRBV7-2 to TRBJ2-1; possibly TRBD2 for D (6 bases). The CDR3 is 14 residues long. Germline CDR1 and CDR2: SGHTA and FQGNSA. V shed 2 bases and J shed 6 bases, with 11 bases lying between them. Here the CDR3 reads CASSLWDSLNEQFF. The DNA of the CDR3 is TGTGCCAGCAGCTTATGGGACTCTCTCAATGAGCAGTTCTTC.

The rearrangement links TRBV28 to TRBJ2-1, with TRBD2 identical over 8 bases. The germline V gene has CDR1 MDHEN and CDR2 SYDVKM. The trim removed 3 bases at V and 4 bases at J, leaving 2 bases unmatched. The CDR3 is 14 amino acids. The CDR3 DNA reads as TGTGCCAGCAGTTTGGCGGGGGGATACAATGAGCAGTTCTTC. Its translation: CASSLAGGYNEQFF.

V and J are TRBV20-1 and TRBJ1-2; a possible D gene is TRBD1 (5 bases). Germline V lookup: CDR1 DFQATT, CDR2 SNEGSKA (reference sequence). This CDR3 has 14 amino acids. V was pared by 3 bases and J by 3 bases, with 14 bases between. The CDR3 reads CSASGRLGDYGYTF. In DNA form, the CDR3 reads TGCAGTGCTAGTGGGCGGTTAGGGGACTATGGCTACACCTTC.

The V call is TRBV5-1, the J call TRBJ2-1, with D uncertain. This CDR3 is 14 amino acids long. Deletions cut 4 bases from V and 6 bases from J, with 14 bases between. Germline CDR1 reads SGHRS; CDR2 reads YFSETQ. The CDR3 DNA follows: TGCGCCAGCAGCCTTGGGTGGGCCGGCAATGAGCAGTTCTTC. Translating it yields CASSLGWAGNEQFF.

The chain carries TRBV2 and TRBJ1-4; D not resolved. Germline assignment: CDR1 SNHLY and CDR2 FYNNEI. There are 14 residues in the CDR3. V was clipped by 4 bases and J by 4 bases, with 10 bases between them. The CDR3: CASSGPGNNEKLFF. The CDR3 DNA reads as TGTGCCAGCAGTGGACCCGGGAATAATGAAAAACTGTTTTTT. The full variable domain, its missing parts supplied by reference TRBV2 and TRBJ1-4, is EPEVTQTPSHQVTQMGQEVILRCVPISNHLYFYWYRQILGQKVEFLVSFYNNEISEKSEIFDDQFSVERPDGSNFTLKIRSTKLEDSAMYFCASSGPGNNEKLFFGSGTQLSVL.

This sequence joins TRBV5-6 and TRBJ2-5; weak D call: TRBD2 (6 bases). The V gene lost 4 bases and the J gene lost 5 bases, with 15 bases spanning the gap. This CDR3 contains 14 residues. Germline loops: CDR1 SGHDT, CDR2 YYEEEE. The CDR3 DNA sequence: TGTGCCAGCAGCCGCGGGGTAGCGGCGGAGACCCAGTACTTC. This codes for CASSRGVAAETQYF.

This rearrangement joins TRBV5-1 to TRBJ1-2; 8 bases are shared with TRBD1. The J segment lost 4 bases and the V segment lost 3 bases, leaving 5 bases of the junction unmatched. The CDR3 is made up of 14 amino acids. Germline V gene data show CDR1 as SGHRS and CDR2 as YFSETQ. This CDR3 reads CASSSQGARYGYTF. The CDR3 nucleotides read TGCGCCAGCAGCTCCCAGGGGGCGCGCTATGGCTACACCTTC. Filled out from reference TRBV5-1 and TRBJ1-2, the complete variable domain reads KAGVTQTPRYLIKTRGQQVTLSCSPISGHRSVSWYQQTPGQGLQFLFEYFSETQRNKGNFPGRFSGRQFSNSRSEMNVSTLELGDSALYLCASSSQGARYGYTFGSGTRLTVV.

This chain joins TRBV10-3 and TRBJ1-4; D might be TRBD1 (6 bases). The CDR3 runs to 14 residues. CDR1 ENHRY and CDR2 SYGVKD come from the germline V gene. The germline V and J ends were trimmed by 3 bases and 4 bases, with 9 bases remaining between them. CDR3 in DNA: TGTGCCATCAGTGATGCAGGGGATAATGAAAAACTGTTTTTT. Encoded protein: CAISDAGDNEKLFF.